This TCR beta chain emerged from a study of blood T cell repertoires in COVID-19. Study context: Samples representing acute and convalescent COVID-19 were sourced from the United States, Italy and Spain.

In assigning cohorts, the study relied on participant-reported clinical history. Clones were sequenced by immunoSEQ multiplex PCR, and TCRdb holds only the in-frame ones, with some missing. The sample holds about 130,000 clones; around 85% are singletons and the top ten take approximately 8.4%. Germline values: CDR1 LNHDA, CDR2 SQIVND (reference sequence). Trimming removed 6 bases from V and 2 bases from J, with 14 bases in between. This CDR3 contains 15 residues. Sequencing used PBMCs or T cells enriched from blood (not recorded which). The origin of this receptor is a man aged 50 or older who had recovered from COVID-19. The chain combines TRBV19 with TRBJ1-5; D gene ambiguous. Here the CDR3 reads CASSFQGQGNQPQHF. The CDR3 nucleotides are TGTGCCAGTAGCTTCCAAGGTCAGGGCAATCAGCCCCAGCATTTT.